In its sample, the clone carrying this T cell receptor (beta chain) was seen once. The antigen is not known. The PCR had 60 Vbeta and 13 Jbeta primers. Sequencing was performed with immunoSEQ multiplex PCR; in TCRdb, only in-frame clones are kept and a portion is missing. The sample holds just under 250,000 clones, about four fifths seen once. This sample is drawn from a study of cytomegalovirus exposure and HLA in healthy donors. General observations from the study: An assumption of roughly uniform sequencing depth across donors underlay the presence/absence analyses. TCR beta chains associated with HLA were, in a later analysis, more clonally expanded than equally common others.

Per the germline V gene, CDR1 is LNHNV and CDR2 is YYDKDF (reference sequence). The CDR3 loop spans 16 amino acids. V dropped 3 bases and J dropped 3; count of bases not matched to a gene: 8. This chain uses TRBV15 with TRBJ2-1, with 7 nucleotides matching TRBD2. This clonotype was obtained from a woman aged 40 to 50 in good health and CMV-seropositive. Input material: PBMCs. The CDR3 nucleotides read TGTGCCACCAGCAGGAGGGGCGGGAGCTTCTACAATGAGCAGTTCTTC. Amino acids: CATSRRGGSFYNEQFF.